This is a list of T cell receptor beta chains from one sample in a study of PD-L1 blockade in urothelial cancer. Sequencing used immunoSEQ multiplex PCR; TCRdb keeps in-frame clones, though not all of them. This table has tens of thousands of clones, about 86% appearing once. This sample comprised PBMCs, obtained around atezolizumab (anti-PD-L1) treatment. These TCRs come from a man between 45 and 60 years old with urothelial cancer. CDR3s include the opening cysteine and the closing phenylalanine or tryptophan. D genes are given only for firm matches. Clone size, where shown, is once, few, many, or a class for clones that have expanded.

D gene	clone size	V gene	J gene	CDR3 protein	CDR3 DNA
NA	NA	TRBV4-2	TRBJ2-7	CASNGGGSYEQYF	TGTGCCAGCAACGGGGGAGGATCCTACGAGCAGTACTTC
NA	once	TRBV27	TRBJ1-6	CASSLPAEGGGYSPLHF	TGTGCCAGCAGTTTACCCGCAGAAGGGGGTGGGTATTCACCCCTCCACTTT
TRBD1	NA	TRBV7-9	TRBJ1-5	CASSLIPRQGATQPQHF	TGTGCCAGCAGCTTAATTCCGAGACAGGGGGCGACTCAGCCCCAGCATTTT
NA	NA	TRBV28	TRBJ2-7	CASTPTGLLGYEQYF	TGTGCCAGCACCCCGACAGGCCTGCTGGGCTACGAGCAGTACTTC
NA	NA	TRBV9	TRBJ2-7	CASSVGSSPQGSEQYF	TGTGCCAGCAGCGTAGGCTCAAGCCCACAGGGTAGCGAGCAGTACTTC
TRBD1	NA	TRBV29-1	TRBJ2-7	CSVGTGGSYEQYF	TGCAGCGTCGGGACAGGGGGCTCCTACGAGCAGTACTTC
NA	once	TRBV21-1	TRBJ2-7	CASSIGQGAYEQYF	TGTGCCAGCAGCATCGGACAGGGAGCCTACGAGCAGTACTTC
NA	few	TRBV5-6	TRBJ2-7	CASSLAQYEQYF	TGTGCCAGCAGCTTGGCCCAATACGAGCAGTACTTC
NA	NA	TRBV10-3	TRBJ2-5	CAISESKSPDGHPRKYF	TGTGCCATCAGTGAGTCGAAATCTCCTGACGGACATCCCCGTAAGTACTTC
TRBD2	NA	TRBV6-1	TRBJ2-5	CASSEAAGTMKTQYF	TGTGCCAGCAGTGAAGCAGCGGGGACCATGAAGACCCAGTACTTC
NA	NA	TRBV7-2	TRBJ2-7	CASSWLGRGGEQYF	TGTGCCAGCAGCTGGTTGGGGAGAGGGGGAGAGCAGTACTTC
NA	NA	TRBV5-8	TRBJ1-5	CASSLRTAFGYSNQPQHF	TGTGCCAGCAGCTTGAGGACAGCTTTTGGTTATAGCAATCAGCCCCAGCATTTT
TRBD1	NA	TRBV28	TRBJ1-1	CASSFLGTGSGNTEAFF	TGTGCCAGCAGCTTTCTAGGGACAGGGAGCGGCAACACTGAAGCTTTCTTT
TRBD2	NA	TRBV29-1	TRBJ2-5	CSVALLAAQETQYF	TGCAGCGTTGCCCTCCTAGCGGCCCAAGAGACCCAGTACTTC
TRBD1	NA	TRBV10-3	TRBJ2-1	CAISDRTGDSEQFF	TGTGCCATCAGTGATAGGACAGGGGACTCTGAGCAGTTCTTC
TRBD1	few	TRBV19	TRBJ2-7	CASRSGGPTYEQYF	TGTGCCAGTAGGTCAGGGGGCCCCACCTACGAGCAGTACTTC
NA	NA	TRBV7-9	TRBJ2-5	CASLKGHRELGQETQYF	TGTGCCAGCCTCAAGGGTCACAGGGAATTGGGCCAAGAGACCCAGTACTTC
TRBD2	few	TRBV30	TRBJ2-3	CAWSGGRSTDTQYF	TGTGCCTGGAGCGGCGGGAGGTCGACAGATACGCAGTATTTT
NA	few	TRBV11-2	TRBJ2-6	CASSFRRASGANVLTF	TGTGCCAGCAGCTTTAGGAGGGCCTCTGGGGCCAACGTCCTGACTTTC
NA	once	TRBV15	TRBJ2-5	CATSRAGRGETQYF	TGTGCCACCAGCAGAGCAGGTCGCGGGGAGACCCAGTACTTC
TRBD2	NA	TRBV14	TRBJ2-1	CASSPVGSGVYNEQFF	TGTGCCAGCAGCCCTGTTGGGAGCGGGGTCTACAATGAGCAGTTCTTC
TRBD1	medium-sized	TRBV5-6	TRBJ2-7	CASSLGDRVAQYF	TGTGCCAGCAGCTTGGGGGACAGGGTAGCGCAGTACTTC
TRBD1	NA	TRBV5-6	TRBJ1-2	CASSQTTGGAYGYTF	TGTGCCAGCAGCCAGACGACAGGGGGCGCCTATGGCTACACCTTC
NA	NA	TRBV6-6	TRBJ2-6	CASSGPGHSGANVLTF	TGTGCCAGCAGTGGTCCAGGACACTCTGGGGCCAACGTCCTGACTTTC
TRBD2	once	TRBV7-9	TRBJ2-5	CASSFGLAGAQETQYF	TGTGCCAGCAGCTTTGGGCTAGCGGGAGCTCAAGAGACCCAGTACTTC
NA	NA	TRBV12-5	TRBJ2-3	CASGLVDSARDTQYF	TGTGCTAGTGGTTTGGTGGACTCCGCCCGGGATACGCAGTATTTT
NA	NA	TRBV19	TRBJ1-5	CASSIQNQPQHF	TGTGCCAGTAGTATACAAAATCAGCCCCAGCATTTT
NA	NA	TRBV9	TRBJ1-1	CASSVPGANTEAFF	TGTGCCAGCAGCGTACCTGGGGCGAACACTGAAGCTTTCTTT
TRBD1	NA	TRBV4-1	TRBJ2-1	CASSNPGQGKNEQFF	TGCGCCAGCAGCAACCCGGGACAGGGGAAGAATGAGCAGTTCTTC
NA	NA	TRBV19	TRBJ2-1	CASGRASYNEQFF	TGTGCCAGTGGGCGGGCCTCCTACAATGAGCAGTTCTTC
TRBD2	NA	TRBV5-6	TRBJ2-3	CASSWNRELAGDSTDTQYF	TGTGCCAGCAGCTGGAACAGGGAGCTAGCGGGGGATAGCACAGATACGCAGTATTTT
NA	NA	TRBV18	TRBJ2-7	CASSLQTGSYEQYF	TGTGCCAGCTCACTCCAGACAGGCTCCTACGAGCAGTACTTC
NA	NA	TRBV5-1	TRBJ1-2	CASSPPWADANYGYTF	TGCGCCAGCAGCCCTCCTTGGGCAGATGCGAACTATGGCTACACCTTC
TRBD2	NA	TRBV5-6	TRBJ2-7	CASSFRASGMKKYEQYF	TGTGCCAGCAGCTTCCGGGCTAGCGGGATGAAGAAGTACGAGCAGTACTTC
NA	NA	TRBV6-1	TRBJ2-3	CASKGGAGTDTQYF	TGTGCCAGCAAAGGGGGGGCTGGCACAGATACGCAGTATTTT
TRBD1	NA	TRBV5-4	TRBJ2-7	CASSSGTGKVKGEQYF	TGTGCCAGCAGCTCAGGGACAGGGAAAGTGAAAGGCGAGCAGTACTTC
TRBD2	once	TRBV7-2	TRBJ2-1	CASSLLAGVNNEQFF	TGTGCCAGCAGCTTACTAGCGGGGGTCAACAATGAGCAGTTCTTC
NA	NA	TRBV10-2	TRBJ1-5	CASSDVALNQPQHF	TGCGCCAGCAGTGATGTTGCGCTCAATCAGCCCCAGCATTTT
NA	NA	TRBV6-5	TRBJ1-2	CASSYQDSVYGYTF	TGTGCCAGCAGTTACCAGGACAGTGTTTATGGCTACACCTTC
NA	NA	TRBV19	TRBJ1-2	CASSIRTLRGYGYTF	TGTGCCAGTAGTATTCGAACTCTTCGGGGCTATGGCTACACCTTC
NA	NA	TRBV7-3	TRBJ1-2	CATGVGYTF	TGTGCCACCGGGGTTGGCTACACCTTC